This T cell receptor beta chain was found in a study of shared clonotypes between healthy human individuals. V lost 2 bases and J 0 bases, leaving 25 bases between the germline ends. Germline V gene lookup returns CDR1 GTSNPN and CDR2 SVGIG (reference sequence). CDR3 length: 19 amino acids. Deep-level running was used for the assay. Profiled with immunoSEQ multiplex PCR; TCRdb holds only in-frame clones, not every one. Of under 1,100,000 clones listed, approximately 68% were seen once; the top ten hold around 1.5%. V usage is TRBV30 and J usage is TRBJ1-2; weak D call: TRBD1 (6 bases). This receptor was identified in a man aged 18 to 35 in good health. Sequencing used memory CD4+ T cells sorted from blood. The sample's subset: CD45RA-negative fraction. CDR3 sequence (DNA): TGTGCCTGGAGTCTAAAGGGAGGCCTTAGGACAGAGACTAACTATGGCTACACCTTC. This sequence encodes CAWSLKGGLRTETNYGYTF.